This T cell receptor (beta chain) was documented in a study of T cell clonality in common variable immunodeficiency. Sequencing input was equivalent genomic DNA from CVID and controls. The method was immunoSEQ multiplex PCR; TCRdb's version includes in-frame clones alone and lacks a portion of them. The repertoire has tens of thousands of clones, none seen only once; the ten largest take 3.8%. Of note for this clone: Read coverage stops 3 residues before the CDR3 terminus; the germline J gene supplies the remainder.

The CDR3 has 15 amino acids. With V trimmed by 0 bases and J by 7 bases, 7 bases remained unmatched. Germline CDR1 reads SQVTM; CDR2 reads ANQGSEA. The receptor comes from a person between 18 and 69 years old in good health. The material sequenced was peripheral blood mononuclear cells. The chain uses TRBV29-1 and TRBJ2-1, with 9 bases fitting TRBD1. Partial CDR3 DNA: TGCAGCGTTGAAGACCAGACAGGGGGGGGGAATGAG. Encoded protein: CSVEDQTGGGNE. The whole CDR3 sequence reads CSVEDQTGGGNEQFF.